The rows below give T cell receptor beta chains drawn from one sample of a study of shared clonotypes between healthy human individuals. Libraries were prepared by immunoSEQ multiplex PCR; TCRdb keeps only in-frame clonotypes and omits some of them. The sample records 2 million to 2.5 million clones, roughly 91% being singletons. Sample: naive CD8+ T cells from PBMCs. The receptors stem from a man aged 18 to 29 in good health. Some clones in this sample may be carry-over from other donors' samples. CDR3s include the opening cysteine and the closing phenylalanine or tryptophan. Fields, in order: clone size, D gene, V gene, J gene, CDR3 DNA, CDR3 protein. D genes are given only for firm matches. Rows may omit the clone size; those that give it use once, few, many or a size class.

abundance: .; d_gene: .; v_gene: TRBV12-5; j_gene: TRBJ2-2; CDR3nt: TGTGCTAGTGGTTTGGCCGGACAGTCCACCGGGGAGCTGTTTTTT; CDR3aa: CASGLAGQSTGELFF
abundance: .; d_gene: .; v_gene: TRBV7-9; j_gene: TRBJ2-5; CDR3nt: TGTGCCAGCAGCTACCCCAGCAATATGGGGTACCAAGAGACCCAGTACTTC; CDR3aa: CASSYPSNMGYQETQYF
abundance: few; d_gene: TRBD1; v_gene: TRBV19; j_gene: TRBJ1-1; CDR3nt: TGTGCCAGTAGTCTGGGGACAGGGAACACTGAAGCTTTCTTT; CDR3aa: CASSLGTGNTEAFF
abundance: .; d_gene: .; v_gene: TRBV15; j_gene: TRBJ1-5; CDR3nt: TGTGCCACCAGCAGAGAATTGACAGCATATAGCAATCAGCCCCAGCATTTT; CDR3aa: CATSRELTAYSNQPQHF
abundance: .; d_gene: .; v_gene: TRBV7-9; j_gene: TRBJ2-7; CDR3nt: TGTGCCAGCAGCTTAGTTCTCCCCCCCTACGAGCAGTACTTC; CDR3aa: CASSLVLPPYEQYF
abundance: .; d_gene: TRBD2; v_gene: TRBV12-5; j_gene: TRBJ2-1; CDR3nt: TGTGCTAGTGGTTTGACCGGGACTAGCGGGAGGCCCTACAATGAGCAGTTCTTC; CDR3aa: CASGLTGTSGRPYNEQFF
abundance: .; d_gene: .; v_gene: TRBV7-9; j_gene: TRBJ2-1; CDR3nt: TGTGCCAGCAGCTTAGTCGGGATAGCGGGCCGAGGGGGGAATGAGCAGTTCTTC; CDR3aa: CASSLVGIAGRGGNEQFF
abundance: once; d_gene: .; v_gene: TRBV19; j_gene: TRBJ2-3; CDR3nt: TGTGCCAGTACTTATCGGGCCACAGATACGCAGTATTTT; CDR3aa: CASTYRATDTQYF
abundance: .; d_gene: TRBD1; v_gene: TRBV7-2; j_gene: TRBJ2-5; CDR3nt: TGTGCCAGCAGGACAGGGGTCATTCCCCAAGAGACCCAGTACTTC; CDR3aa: CASRTGVIPQETQYF
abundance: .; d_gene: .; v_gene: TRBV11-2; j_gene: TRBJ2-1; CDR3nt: TGTGCCAGCAGCTCCGAGCGGAGCTCCTACAATGAGCAGTTCTTC; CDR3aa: CASSSERSSYNEQFF
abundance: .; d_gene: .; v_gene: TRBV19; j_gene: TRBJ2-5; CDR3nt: TGTGCCAGTAGTTCGGACAAGGGCCGCGATGAGACCCAGTACTTC; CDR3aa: CASSSDKGRDETQYF
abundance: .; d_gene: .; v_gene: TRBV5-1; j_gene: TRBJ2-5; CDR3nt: TGCGCCAGCAGCTTGTTTGTACCACACCGGGAGACCCAGTACTTC; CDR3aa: CASSLFVPHRETQYF
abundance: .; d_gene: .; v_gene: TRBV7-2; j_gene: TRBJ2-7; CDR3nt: TGTGCCAGCAGCGTACCGGGACCGGTCTACGAGCAGTACTTC; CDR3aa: CASSVPGPVYEQYF
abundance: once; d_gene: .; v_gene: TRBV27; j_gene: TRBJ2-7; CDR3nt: TGTGCCAGCAGTTCCACAATGGGGTGGGACGAGCAGTACTTC; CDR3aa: CASSSTMGWDEQYF
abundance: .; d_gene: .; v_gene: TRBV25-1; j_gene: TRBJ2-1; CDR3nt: TGTGCCAGCGCCCTTGGGGTTCGCAATGAGCAGTTCTTC; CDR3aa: CASALGVRNEQFF
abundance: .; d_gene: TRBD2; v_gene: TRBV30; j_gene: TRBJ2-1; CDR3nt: TGTGCCTGGAGTTGGCTAGCGGGAGTCTACAATGAGCAGTTCTTC; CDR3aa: CAWSWLAGVYNEQFF
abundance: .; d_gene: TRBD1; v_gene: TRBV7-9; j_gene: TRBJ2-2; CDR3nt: TGTGCCAGCCTGGGCCGGGACAGGGCCACCGGGGAGCTGTTTTTT; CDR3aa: CASLGRDRATGELFF
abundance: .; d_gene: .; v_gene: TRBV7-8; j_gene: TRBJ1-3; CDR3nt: TGTGCCAGCAGCCCTTGGACACAGGGAACTGGAAACACCATATATTTT; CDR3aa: CASSPWTQGTGNTIYF
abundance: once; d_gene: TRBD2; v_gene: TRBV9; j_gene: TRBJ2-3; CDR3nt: TGTGCCAGCAGCGGTAGCGGGAGCCGCACAGATACGCAGTATTTT; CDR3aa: CASSGSGSRTDTQYF
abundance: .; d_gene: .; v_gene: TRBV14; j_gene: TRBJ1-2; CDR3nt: TGTGCCAGCAGCGGAGGGCCGAGAGGGTCTAACTATGGCTACACCTTC; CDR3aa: CASSGGPRGSNYGYTF
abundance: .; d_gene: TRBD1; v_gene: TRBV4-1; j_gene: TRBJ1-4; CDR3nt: TGCGCCAGCAGCCACGGACAGGGGGCGAATGAAAAACTGTTTTTT; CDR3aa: CASSHGQGANEKLFF
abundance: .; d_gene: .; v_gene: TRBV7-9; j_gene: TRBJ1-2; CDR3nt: TGTGCCAGCAGCTTAGGGGCTTCGGATCTGGGCTACACCTTC; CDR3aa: CASSLGASDLGYTF
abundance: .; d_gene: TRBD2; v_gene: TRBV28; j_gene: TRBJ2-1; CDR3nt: TGTGCCAGCAGTCCCCCTAGCGGGAGGATGTACAATGAGCAGTTCTTC; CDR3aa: CASSPPSGRMYNEQFF
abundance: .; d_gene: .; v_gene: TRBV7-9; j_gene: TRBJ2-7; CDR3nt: TGTGCCAGCAGCCCACCCAGGGGTTACGAGCAGTACTTC; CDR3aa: CASSPPRGYEQYF
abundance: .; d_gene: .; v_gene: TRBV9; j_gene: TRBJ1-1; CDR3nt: TGTGCCAGCAGCCATAATGTTAAGAACACTGAAGCTTTCTTT; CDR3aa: CASSHNVKNTEAFF
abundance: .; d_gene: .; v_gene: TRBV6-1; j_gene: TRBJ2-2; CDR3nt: TGTGCCAGCAGACAGAGAAGGGAGCTGTTTTTT; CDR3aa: CASRQRRELFF
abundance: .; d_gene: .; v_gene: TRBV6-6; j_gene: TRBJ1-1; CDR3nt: TGTGCCAGCACCACGGGTGGAGGGGACACTGAAGCTTTCTTT; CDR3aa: CASTTGGGDTEAFF
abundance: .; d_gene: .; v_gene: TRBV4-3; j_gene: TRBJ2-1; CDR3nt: TGCGCCAGCAGCCAAGATCGAGGGGGCTCCTACAATGAGCAGTTCTTC; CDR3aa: CASSQDRGGSYNEQFF
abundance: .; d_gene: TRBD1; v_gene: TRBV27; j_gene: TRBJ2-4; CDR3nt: TGTGCCAGCAGTTTAGGACAGGGCGGGGTGGTCAAAAACATTCAGTACTTC; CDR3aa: CASSLGQGGVVKNIQYF
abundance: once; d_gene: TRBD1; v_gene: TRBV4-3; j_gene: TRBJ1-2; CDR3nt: TGCGCCAGCAGCCAAGACCCCCCGACAGGGGCGATTGGGTATGGCTACACCTTC; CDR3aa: CASSQDPPTGAIGYGYTF
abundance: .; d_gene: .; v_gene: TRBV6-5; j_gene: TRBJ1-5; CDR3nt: TGTGCCAGTCGGATGGGGCTGGGCAATCAGCCCCAGCATTTT; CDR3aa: CASRMGLGNQPQHF
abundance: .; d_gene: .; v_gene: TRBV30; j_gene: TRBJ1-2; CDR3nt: TGTGCCTGGAGTGTTTATGTTGGTCGGGATGGCTACACCTTC; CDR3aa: CAWSVYVGRDGYTF
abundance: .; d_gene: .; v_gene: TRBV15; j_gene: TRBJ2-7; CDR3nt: TGTGCCACCAGCCCCTACGGGAACTACGAGCAGTACTTC; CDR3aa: CATSPYGNYEQYF
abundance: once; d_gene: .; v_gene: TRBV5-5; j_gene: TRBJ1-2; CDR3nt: TGTGCCAGCAGCACTGGGAACTATGGCTACACCTTC; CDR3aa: CASSTGNYGYTF
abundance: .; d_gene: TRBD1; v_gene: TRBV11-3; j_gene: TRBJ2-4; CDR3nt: TGTGCCAGCAGCTCTACGACAGGGGCTGCCAAAAACATTCAGTACTTC; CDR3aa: CASSSTTGAAKNIQYF
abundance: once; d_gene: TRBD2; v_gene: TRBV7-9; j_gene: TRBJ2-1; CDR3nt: TGTGCCAGCAGCGCTCCGGCGGGGGCCTACAATGAGCAGTTCTTC; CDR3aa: CASSAPAGAYNEQFF
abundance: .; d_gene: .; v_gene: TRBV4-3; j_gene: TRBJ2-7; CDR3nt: TGCGCCAGCAGCCAAGAGTCCGGGTGGGGGTACGAGCAGTACTTC; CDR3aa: CASSQESGWGYEQYF
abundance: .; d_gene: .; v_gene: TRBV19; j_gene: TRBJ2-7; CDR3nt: TGTGCCAGTAGTATAGCAAGCGCTGGCTCCTACGAGCAGTACTTC; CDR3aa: CASSIASAGSYEQYF
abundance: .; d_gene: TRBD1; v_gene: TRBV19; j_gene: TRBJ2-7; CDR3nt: TGTGCCAGTACCAGCGGGACAGGGGTTGACGAGCAGTACTTC; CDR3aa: CASTSGTGVDEQYF
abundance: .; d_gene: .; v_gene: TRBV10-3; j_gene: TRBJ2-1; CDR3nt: TGTGCCATCAGTGAGGGCGGCCTACTGGGCGACAATGAGCAGTTCTTC; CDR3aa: CAISEGGLLGDNEQFF
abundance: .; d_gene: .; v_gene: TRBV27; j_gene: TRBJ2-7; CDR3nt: TGTGCCAGCAGTTCCCGAGACAGGACCTACGAGCAGTACTTC; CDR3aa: CASSSRDRTYEQYF
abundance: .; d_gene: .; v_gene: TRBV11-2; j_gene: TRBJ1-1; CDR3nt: TGTGCCAGCAGCTTAGCGGGGGAAAGTTGGACTGAAGCTTTCTTT; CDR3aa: CASSLAGESWTEAFF
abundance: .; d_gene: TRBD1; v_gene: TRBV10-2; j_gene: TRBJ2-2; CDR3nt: TGCGCCAGCACCGGGACAGGGGACACCGGGGAGCTGTTTTTT; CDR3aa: CASTGTGDTGELFF
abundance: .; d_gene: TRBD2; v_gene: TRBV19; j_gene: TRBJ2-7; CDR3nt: TGTGCCAGTAGAGGACTAGCGGGATACGAGCAGTACTTC; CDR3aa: CASRGLAGYEQYF
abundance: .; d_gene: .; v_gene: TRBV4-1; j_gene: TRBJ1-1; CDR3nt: TGCGCCAGCAGCCAAGATTGGGGGACGGAGAAAGCTTTCTTT; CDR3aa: CASSQDWGTEKAFF
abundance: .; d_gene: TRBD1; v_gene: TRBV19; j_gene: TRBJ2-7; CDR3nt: TGTGCCAGTAGTAGGGACAGTCCCTACGAGCAGTACTTC; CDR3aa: CASSRDSPYEQYF
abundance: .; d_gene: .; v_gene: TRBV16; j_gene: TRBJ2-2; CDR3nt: TGTGCCAGCAGCCAGAGGACAGACTTCACCGGGGAGCTGTTTTTT; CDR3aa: CASSQRTDFTGELFF
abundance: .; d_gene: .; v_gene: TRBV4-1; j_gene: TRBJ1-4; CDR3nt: TGCGCCAGCAGCCTCGAACAGGGTTGGGGGGACGAAAAACTGTTTTTT; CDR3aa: CASSLEQGWGDEKLFF
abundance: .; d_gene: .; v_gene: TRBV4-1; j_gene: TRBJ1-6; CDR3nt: TGCGCCAGCAGCCCTGACTACTTTTCACCCCTCCACTTT; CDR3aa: CASSPDYFSPLHF
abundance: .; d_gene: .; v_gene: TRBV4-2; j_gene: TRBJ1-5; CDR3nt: TGTGCCAGCAGCCAAGATGGGGGGGTTAATCAGCCCCAGCATTTT; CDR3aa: CASSQDGGVNQPQHF
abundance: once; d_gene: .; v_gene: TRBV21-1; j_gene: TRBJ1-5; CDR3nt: TGTGCCCACTTAGAAGATCATGAGGTCTGGGGGAATCAGCCCCAGCATTTT; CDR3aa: CAHLEDHEVWGNQPQHF
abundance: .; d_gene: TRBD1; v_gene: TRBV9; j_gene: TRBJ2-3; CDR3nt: TGTGCCAGCAGCCACAAGGGACAGGGGGAGGATACGCAGTATTTT; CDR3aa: CASSHKGQGEDTQYF
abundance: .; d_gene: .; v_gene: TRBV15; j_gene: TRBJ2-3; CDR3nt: TGTGCCACCACCCTAAGTGGGGCCCCTCGAGATACGCAGTATTTT; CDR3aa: CATTLSGAPRDTQYF
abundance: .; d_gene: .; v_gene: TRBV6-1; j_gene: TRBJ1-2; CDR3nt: TGTGCCAGCAGAGGTTTGGCAGGGGAGTACTATGGCTACACCTTC; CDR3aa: CASRGLAGEYYGYTF
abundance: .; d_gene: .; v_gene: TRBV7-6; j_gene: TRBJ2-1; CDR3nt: TGTGCCAGCAGCTCGATTGATTACAATGAGCAGTTCTTC; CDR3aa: CASSSIDYNEQFF
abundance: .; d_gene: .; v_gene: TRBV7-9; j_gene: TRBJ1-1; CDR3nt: TGTGCCAGCAGCTCCTACAGGGAAACGGCCTTTGAAGCTTTCTTT; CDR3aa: CASSSYRETAFEAFF